Below are 28 T cell receptor beta chains sequenced from a single sample in a study of PD-1 blockade in classical Hodgkin lymphoma. The table came from immunoSEQ multiplex PCR; TCRdb's copy has only in-frame clones and leaves some out. The sample gives over 3,500 clones, around 76% of which show up once; over 5.5% is in the top ten. Each patient relapsed following autologous stem cell transplantation, and prior brentuximab vedotin exposure differed. The study purified CD4+ T cells from thawed PBMCs using magnetic negative selection. Sample: CD4+ T cells from blood, taken at baseline. These receptors were taken from a human donor with classical Hodgkin lymphoma.

V gene TRBV29-1 combines with J gene TRBJ1-1, with TRBD1 matching over 7 bases. V shed 4 bases, J shed 5 bases, and the junction held 7 bases outside the gene matches. The CDR3 runs 13 residues. Germline loops: CDR1 SQVTM, CDR2 ANQGSEA. Here the CDR3 reads CSVVRQGRTEAFF. The CDR3 bases are TGCAGCGTTGTAAGACAGGGAAGGACTGAAGCTTTCTTT.

The chain is built from TRBV7-8 and TRBJ1-2, with D unclear. The ends were cut back, 5 bases at V and 2 bases at J, with 18 bases in the middle. The germline gives CDR1 SGHVS, CDR2 FQNEAQ. The CDR3 sequence is 16 residues long. CDR3 sequence reads: CASSPEAGRANYGYTF. The CDR3 DNA reads TGTGCCAGCAGCCCCGAGGCAGGAAGGGCAAACTATGGCTACACCTTC. The full variable domain, completed using reference TRBV7-8 and TRBJ1-2, is GAGVSQSPRYKVAKRGQDVALRCDPISGHVSLFWYQQALGQGPEFLTYFQNEAQLDKSGLPSDRFFAERPEGSVSTLKIQRTQQEDSAVYLCASSPEAGRANYGYTFGSGTRLTVV.

This chain links TRBV4-1 with TRBJ2-4, with 10 bases matching TRBD1. V shed 2 bases and J 7 bases; nucleotides not matched to a gene: 2. CDR1 and CDR2 (germline): MGHRA, YSYEKL. The CDR3 spans 14 residues. The CDR3 loop is CASSQPGQGNIQYF. The CDR3 DNA sequence: TGCGCCAGCAGCCAACCGGGACAGGGGAACATTCAGTACTTC.

The chain employs TRBV7-2 and TRBJ2-6; D unresolved. The CDR3 has 15 residues. V was shortened by 3 bases and J by 0 bases, with 6 bases between the two germline ends. Germline lookup yields CDR1 SGHTA and CDR2 FQGNSA. The CDR3 region has the DNA TGTGCCAGCAGCTTCAGAGCCTCTGGGGCCAACGTCCTGACTTTC. Translated, it gives CASSFRASGANVLTF.

The chain has TRBV27 and TRBJ1-2, with unresolved D. CDR3 size: 14 residues. From germline, CDR1 is MNHEY and CDR2 SMNVEV (reference sequence). Trimming left V 9 bases short and J 0 bases short, with 14 bases between. The CDR3 sequence: CASPFGEANYGYTF. The CDR3 DNA sequence: TGTGCCAGTCCCTTCGGGGAAGCTAACTATGGCTACACCTTC.

The chain links TRBV5-6 to TRBJ2-5, with D tentatively TRBD1 or TRBD2 (6 bases each). Per the germline V gene, CDR1 is SGHDT and CDR2 is YYEEEE. V lost 1 base to trimming and J lost 4 bases, with 14 bases between them. CDR3 length: 15 residues. In DNA, the CDR3 is TGTGCCAGCAGCTTGTGGGGGGCAGGAGGAGAGACCCAGTACTTC. Translated, it gives CASSLWGAGGETQYF.

The chain combines TRBV18 with TRBJ2-1; no clear D. The length of the CDR3 is 15 residues. V gave up 3 bases and J gave up 4 bases, with 13 bases separating them. The V gene's germline CDR1 is KGHSH and CDR2 LQKENI. CDR3 protein: CASSPDRMPYNEQFF. The CDR3 nucleotides are TGTGCCAGCTCACCCGACCGTATGCCGTACAATGAGCAGTTCTTC.

The V gene is TRBV30, the J gene TRBJ2-2; 7 bases are shared with TRBD1. Germline V CDR1 and CDR2: GTSNPN, SVGIG (reference sequence). The CDR3 totals 15 residues. The junction had 11 bases not matched to a gene; V was cut back by 7 bases and J by 3 bases. The DNA for the CDR3 is TGTGCCTCTAAGCCGAAAACAGGGGACACCGGGGAGCTGTTTTTT. It specifies CASKPKTGDTGELFF.

This chain links TRBV7-2 with TRBJ1-2, with a possible D match to TRBD1 (6 bases). Germline CDR1 SGHTA, CDR2 FQGNSA. The CDR3 consists of 13 residues. Trimming pared 5 bases from V and 4 bases from J, leaving 11 bases between. The CDR3 DNA reads TGTGCCAGCAGCCCAGACAGGTTCTATGGCTACACCTTC. It encodes CASSPDRFYGYTF. Full variable domain (outside the CDR3, taken from reference TRBV7-2 and TRBJ1-2): GAGVSQSPSNKVTEKGKDVELRCDPISGHTALYWYRQSLGQGLEFLIYFQGNSAPDKSGLPSDRFSAERTGGSVSTLTIQRTQQEDSAVYLCASSPDRFYGYTFGSGTRLTVV.

V gene TRBV19 combines with J gene TRBJ1-6; D not resolved. The CDR3 totals 13 residues. CDR1 and CDR2 from the germline V gene are LNHDA and SQIVND (reference sequence). V lost 0 bases and J lost 9, with 6 bases in between. The CDR3 DNA is TGTGCCAGTAGTATAGACGGAGTTTCACCCCTCCACTTT. The encoded protein is CASSIDGVSPLHF.

V usage is TRBV4-2 and J usage is TRBJ2-1, with 15 bases that match TRBD2. The V segment lost 4 bases and the J segment 7 bases; nucleotides outside the gene matches: 5. Germline assignment: CDR1 LGHNA and CDR2 YNFKEQ. The CDR3 covers 16 residues. CDR3 in DNA: TGTGCCAGCAGCCCCCGGACTAGCGGGGGGGCTAATGAGCAGTTCTTC. Its translation is CASSPRTSGGANEQFF.

The rearrangement links TRBV5-4 to TRBJ2-5; 10 nucleotides line up with TRBD2. The CDR3 has 16 residues. Germline V CDR1 and CDR2: SGHNT, YYREEE (reference sequence). V gave up 0 bases and J gave up 5 bases; unmatched junction bases: 7. CDR3 DNA: TGTGCCAGCAGCTTGGAAGCGGGGGGGCCTCGGGAGACCCAGTACTTC. It codes for CASSLEAGGPRETQYF.

This clone was counted only a few times. This chain uses TRBV7-2 with TRBJ1-2; no reliable D call. The CDR3 covers 11 residues. Germline V gene data show CDR1 as SGHTA and CDR2 as FQGNSA. V gave up 2 bases and J gave up 8 bases, with 6 bases separating them. The CDR3 DNA reads TGTGCCAGCAGCTTAAACGGAGGCTACACCTTC. Protein product: CASSLNGGYTF. Full variable domain (outside the CDR3, taken from reference TRBV7-2 and TRBJ1-2): GAGVSQSPSNKVTEKGKDVELRCDPISGHTALYWYRQSLGQGLEFLIYFQGNSAPDKSGLPSDRFSAERTGGSVSTLTIQRTQQEDSAVYLCASSLNGGYTFGSGTRLTVV.

The gene calls are TRBV29-1 and TRBJ2-5; a weak D match, TRBD1 (6 bases). The V end was cut by 6 bases, the J end by 2 bases, with 16 bases between. The CDR3 sequence is 14 residues long. CDR1 SQVTM and CDR2 ANQGSEA come from the germline V gene. CDR3 DNA: TGCAGCGTCAACCCCACAGGGCCTCAAGAGACCCAGTACTTC. This gives the protein CSVNPTGPQETQYF.

In this sample, this clone turned up a few times. J is TRBJ1-5 and V is TRBV28, with 9 bases lining up with TRBD1. The V and J ends lost 6 bases and 6 bases, in that order; junction bases with no gene match: 9. Germline assignment: CDR1 MDHEN and CDR2 SYDVKM. There are 15 residues in the CDR3. The CDR3 sequence: CASSPTGGASQPQHF. In DNA, the CDR3 is TGTGCCAGCAGCCCTACAGGGGGCGCGTCTCAGCCCCAGCATTTT. Combining the CDR3 with reference TRBV28 and TRBJ1-5 gives the whole variable domain DVKVTQSSRYLVKRTGEKVFLECVQDMDHENMFWYRQDPGLGLRLIYFSYDVKMKEKGDIPEGYSVSREKKERFSLILESASTNQTSMYLCASSPTGGASQPQHFGDGTRLSIL.

The sample holds one count of this clone. The chain uses TRBV5-6 and TRBJ1-2; D is unresolved. V lost 5 bases and J 4 bases, leaving 15 bases between the germline ends. The CDR3 is 14 amino acids. Germline lookup yields CDR1 SGHDT and CDR2 YYEEEE. The CDR3 coding sequence is TGTGCCAGCAGGCACTGGGAGGTCATCTATGGCTACACCTTC. Translation gives CASRHWEVIYGYTF.

This sequence joins TRBV5-1 and TRBJ2-3; 8 bases align to TRBD1. Trimming at V came to 4 bases and at J to 1 base, leaving 5 bases not matched to a gene. The CDR3 extends over 15 amino acids. Germline CDR1 and CDR2: SGHRS and YFSETQ. The CDR3 sequence: CASSPQGGRTDTQYF. For the CDR3, the DNA is TGCGCCAGCAGCCCACAGGGGGGCCGCACAGATACGCAGTATTTT.

This clone was detected only a few times. The chain carries TRBV2 and TRBJ2-7; 8 nucleotides line up with TRBD2. Germline-derived CDR1 and CDR2 are SNHLY and FYNNEI. The CDR3 sequence is 14 residues long. J was trimmed by 2 bases and V by 8 bases; bases with no gene match: 8. The CDR3 sequence is CASGETSAAYEQYF. The CDR3 nucleotides are TGTGCCAGCGGAGAGACTAGCGCCGCCTACGAGCAGTACTTC.

This clone was counted a single time. This chain joins TRBV4-2 and TRBJ2-4; TRBD2 might be the D (6 bases). The CDR3 sequence is 13 residues long. Germline V gene sequence: CDR1 LGHNA, CDR2 YNFKEQ. Trimming stripped 5 bases from V and 7 bases from J, with 12 bases between. Here the CDR3 reads CASSEQEGNIQYF. DNA for the CDR3: TGTGCCAGCAGCGAGCAGGAGGGGAACATTCAGTACTTC.

This clone was detected only a few times. This sequence joins TRBV6-5 and TRBJ2-7, with TRBD1 matching 8 bases. V lost 6 bases and J lost 6; bases outside the gene matches: 10. The germline CDR1 and CDR2 sequences are MNHEY and SVGAGI. This CDR3 contains 14 residues. As DNA, the CDR3 is TGTGCCAGCAGCCCCGGACGTACAGGGGGCGAGCAGTACGTC. Protein sequence: CASSPGRTGGEQYV.

The chain joins TRBV18 to TRBJ2-5, with TRBD1 identical over 7 bases. There are 14 residues in the CDR3. The J segment lost 2 bases and the V segment lost 3 bases, leaving 3 bases of the junction unmatched. CDR1 is KGHSH and CDR2 is LQKENI in the germline V gene. The CDR3 nucleotides read TGTGCCAGCTCACCGGGACAGTATCAAGAGACCCAGTACTTC. This codes for CASSPGQYQETQYF.

This clone appeared a single time. Germline and junction disagree at one end, which may indicate a read error. The chain recombines TRBV7-7 with TRBJ2-2; perhaps TRBD2 as D (7 bases). This CDR3 region has 17 residues. Per germline, CDR1 SSHAT and CDR2 FNYEAQ (reference sequence). The CDR3 region is CASSLGASGINTGELFF. As DNA, the CDR3 is TGTGCTAGCAGTTTGGGGGCTAGCGGAATCAACACCGGGGAGCTGTTTTTT.

The chain is built from TRBV5-1 and TRBJ2-2; weak D call: TRBD2 (5 bases). Germline values: CDR1 SGHRS, CDR2 YFSETQ. V was clipped by 0 bases and J by 5 bases, with 14 bases between them. CDR3 length: 16 amino acids. CDR3 DNA sequence: TGCGCCAGCAGCTTGGAGGGTCTAGCTGGGACCGGGGAGCTGTTTTTT. Protein: CASSLEGLAGTGELFF.

The chain employs TRBV7-3 and TRBJ1-2, with D possibly matching TRBD1 (6 bases). CDR1 is SGHTA, CDR2 FQGTGA, per germline. The CDR3 has 15 amino acids. Deletions cut 3 bases from V and 6 bases from J, with 17 bases between. This CDR3 reads CASSLTRGLTDGYTF. The CDR3 DNA reads TGTGCCAGCAGCTTGACTCGGGGGCTCACTGATGGCTACACCTTC.

The rearrangement joins TRBV6-1 to TRBJ2-1; 11 bases line up with TRBD1. The CDR3 has 16 amino acids. Per germline, CDR1 MNHNS and CDR2 SASEGT. V dropped 0 bases and J dropped 12; count of bases not matched to a gene: 10. The CDR3 DNA reads TGTGCCAGCAGTGAAGCCGGGGGACAGGGGGGGCCGCGGCAGTTCTTC. It is translated as CASSEAGGQGGPRQFF.

This chain uses TRBV15 with TRBJ2-3; D might be TRBD1 or TRBD2, each matching 5 bases. This CDR3 contains 17 residues. From germline, CDR1 is LNHNV and CDR2 YYDKDF (reference sequence). V lost 5 bases to trimming and J lost 0 bases, with 18 bases between them. The CDR3 bases are TGTGCCACCAGCCAAGTGGGGGTACCATCAAGCACAGATACGCAGTATTTT. This sequence encodes CATSQVGVPSSTDTQYF. Full variable domain (missing parts from reference TRBV15 and TRBJ2-3): DAMVIQNPRYQVTQFGKPVTLSCSQTLNHNVMYWYQQKSSQAPKLLFHYYDKDFNNEADTPDNFQSRRPNTSFCFLDIRSPGLGDTAMYLCATSQVGVPSSTDTQYFGPGTRLTVL.

A note on this clone: Sequence at one end of the junction differs from germline and may be a read error. The rearrangement links TRBV7-2 to TRBJ2-7; D may correspond to TRBD1 or TRBD2 (7 bases each). This CDR3 is built from 15 residues. From germline, CDR1 is SGHTA and CDR2 FQGNSA. CDR3 in amino acids: CASSLAQAGGAEQYF. The CDR3, as DNA: TGTGCCAGCAGCCTAGCGCAGGCAGGGGGGGCTGAGCAGTACTTC.

The genes are TRBV25-1 and TRBJ1-4; TRBD1 aligns across 7 bases. CDR3 size: 14 residues. Germline trimming cut 6 bases from V and 10 bases from J; bases unmatched to any gene: 11. Germline V gene data show CDR1 as MGHDK and CDR2 as SYGVNS. In nucleotides, the CDR3 is TGTGCCAGCAGGACCCGGGACAGCCCCGGAAAACTGTTTTTT. Residues: CASRTRDSPGKLFF.